The clone carrying this T cell receptor beta chain was picked up a small number of times. This sample stems from a study of T-cell reconstitution after alpha-beta-depleted transplantation in children. Preparation of the TCRbeta library was carried out with unique molecular identifiers. TCRdb re-called the PCR reads through MiXCR, storing one row per CDR3 protein. The data contain about 610,000 distinct CDR3 sequences, 10% to 13% of them singletons. CDR1 DFQATT and CDR2 SNEGSKA come from the germline V gene (reference sequence). V lost 5 bases, J lost 7 bases, and 12 bases stayed unmatched. The CDR3 is 15 residues long.

The source of this sequence is a human donor who donated a stem cell graft to a child with acute myeloid leukemia. Material: PBMCs from the stem cell graft donor, obtained from the stem cell graft. V and J are TRBV20-1 and TRBJ2-1; TRBD2 aligns across 9 bases. The CDR3 nucleotides read TGCAGTGCTTTTTATTCTCCTAGCGGGAAAAATGAGCAGTTCTTC. It translates to CSAFYSPSGKNEQFF.